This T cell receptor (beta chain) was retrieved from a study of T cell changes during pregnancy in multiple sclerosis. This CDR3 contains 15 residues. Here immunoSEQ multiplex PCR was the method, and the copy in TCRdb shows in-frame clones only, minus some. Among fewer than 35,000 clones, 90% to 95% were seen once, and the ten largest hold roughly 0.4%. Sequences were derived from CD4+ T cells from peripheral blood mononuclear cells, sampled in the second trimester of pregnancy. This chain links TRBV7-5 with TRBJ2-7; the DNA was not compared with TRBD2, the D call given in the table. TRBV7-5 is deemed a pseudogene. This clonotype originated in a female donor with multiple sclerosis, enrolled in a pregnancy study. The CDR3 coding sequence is TGTGTCAGAAGCTTATGGCTAGCGGGAACCTACGAGCAGTACTTC. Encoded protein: CVRSLWLAGTYEQYF.